Listed below are T cell receptor beta chains from one sample, sequenced in a study of Graves' ophthalmopathy and Graves' hyperthyroidism. Each CDR3 protein gets one entry after TCRdb re-called the multiplex PCR reads with MiXCR. The table includes roughly 500,000 distinct CDR3 sequences, roughly an eighth detected once. The sequenced sample consisted of blood. Source of these receptors: a woman under 40 with Graves' ophthalmopathy. CDR3s include the opening cysteine and the closing phenylalanine or tryptophan. The D gene is left open where the match is weak. Clone size is given for some rows only: seen once, a few or many times, or a class if the clone is expanded.

D gene	V gene	clone size	J gene	CDR3 length	CDR3 protein	CDR3 DNA
TRBD1	TRBV12-3/TRBV12-4	many	TRBJ2-7	13	CASSFTGAREQYF	TGTGCCAGCAGTTTCACAGGGGCTCGCGAGCAGTACTTC
TRBD1	TRBV10-3	-	TRBJ1-2	12	CAISERDSGYTF	TGTGCCATCAGTGAGCGGGACAGTGGCTACACCTTC
-	TRBV28	many	TRBJ1-1	15	CASSPMGGLNTEAFF	TGTGCCAGCAGTCCCATGGGGGGTTTGAACACTGAAGCTTTCTTT
-	TRBV6-5	medium-sized	TRBJ2-7	15	CASSGDTSSWNEQYF	TGTGCCAGCAGCGGGGACACCTCGAGCTGGAACGAGCAGTACTTC
-	TRBV4-1	many	TRBJ1-1	13	CASSQGGPGEAFF	TGCGCCAGCAGCCAAGGGGGGCCCGGTGAAGCTTTCTTT
TRBD1	TRBV28	-	TRBJ2-5	16	CASSFIPDRNQETQYF	TGTGCCAGCAGTTTTATCCCGGACAGGAATCAAGAGACCCAGTACTTC
TRBD2	TRBV24-1	few	TRBJ2-5	15	CATSGSTSAQETQYF	TGTGCCACCAGTGGGTCCACTAGCGCACAAGAGACCCAGTACTTC
-	TRBV11-2	few	TRBJ2-1	14	CASSPGAGWDEQFF	TGTGCCAGCAGCCCAGGGGCCGGTTGGGATGAGCAGTTCTTC
-	TRBV15	many	TRBJ2-4	15	CATSTPTLAKNIQYF	TGTGCCACCAGCACCCCGACCCTAGCCAAAAACATTCAGTACTTC
-	TRBV6-1	many	TRBJ1-1	15	CASSERDGDNTEAFF	TGTGCCAGCAGTGAAAGGGACGGGGATAACACTGAAGCTTTCTTT
-	TRBV4-1	many	TRBJ1-1	15	CASSQVKGRETEAFF	TGCGCCAGCAGCCAAGTCAAGGGTAGGGAGACTGAAGCTTTCTTT
TRBD1	TRBV20-1	-	TRBJ1-1	13	CSARQTGGTEAFF	TGCAGTGCTAGACAAACAGGGGGCACTGAAGCTTTCTTT
-	TRBV12-3/TRBV12-4	many	TRBJ1-5	12	CASSFGNQPQHF	TGTGCCAGCAGTTTCGGAAATCAGCCCCAGCATTTT
-	TRBV4-1	many	TRBJ1-1	15	CASSPPPQGNTEAFF	TGCGCCAGCAGCCCCCCCCCACAAGGGAACACTGAAGCTTTCTTT
-	TRBV12-3/TRBV12-4	many	TRBJ1-2	12	CASKGGGYGYTF	TGTGCCAGCAAAGGAGGGGGATATGGCTACACCTTC
TRBD1	TRBV5-1	many	TRBJ2-7	16	CASKETGGAWVYEQYF	TGCGCCAGCAAGGAGACAGGGGGCGCGTGGGTCTACGAGCAGTACTTC
-	TRBV5-1	many	TRBJ2-7	15	CASSLGQGDPYEQYF	TGCGCCAGCAGCTTGGGACAAGGTGACCCGTACGAGCAGTACTTC
-	TRBV11-2	many	TRBJ2-5	16	CASSLYRRRAGETQYF	TGTGCCAGCAGCTTATATCGAAGAAGGGCCGGAGAGACCCAGTACTTC
TRBD2	TRBV29-1	-	TRBJ2-5	13	CSGHSGPQETQDF	TGCAGCGGCCATAGCGGGCCACAAGAGACCCAGGACTTC
-	TRBV6-1	many	TRBJ2-2	13	CASREGNTGELFF	TGTGCCAGCAGGGAGGGTAACACCGGGGAGCTGTTTTTT
-	TRBV12-3/TRBV12-4	many	TRBJ1-5	12	CASSRGDQPQHF	TGTGCCAGCAGCCGGGGGGATCAGCCCCAGCATTTT
-	TRBV11-2	many	TRBJ1-3	13	CASSSPARNTIYF	TGTGCCAGCAGCTCGCCGGCGCGAAACACCATATATTTT
-	TRBV6-1	many	TRBJ2-7	13	CASSEGMGYEQYF	TGTGCCAGCAGTGAGGGAATGGGTTACGAGCAGTACTTC
-	TRBV30	many	TRBJ1-1	14	CAWQWTVGNTEAFF	TGTGCCTGGCAGTGGACAGTAGGGAACACTGAAGCTTTCTTT
-	TRBV20-1	many	TRBJ2-5	12	CSAPDSWETQYF	TGCAGTGCCCCCGACAGTTGGGAGACCCAGTACTTC
TRBD2	TRBV4-1	-	TRBJ2-5	15	CASSRAGGGQKTQYF	TGCGCCAGCAGCCGCGCGGGCGGGGGGCAGAAGACCCAGTACTTC
-	TRBV7-9	many	TRBJ2-7	13	CASSSLLTYEQYF	TGTGCCAGCAGCTCTCTACTAACCTACGAGCAGTACTTC
-	TRBV12-3/TRBV12-4	many	TRBJ1-2	13	CASRPDRRSGYTF	TGTGCCAGCCGACCTGACAGGAGGTCTGGCTACACCTTC
TRBD2	TRBV15	many	TRBJ2-7	14	CATSRDQWGGEQYF	TGTGCCACCAGCAGAGATCAGTGGGGGGGCGAGCAGTACTTC
-	TRBV6-5	-	TRBJ1-2	14	CASSSPGNGYGYTF	TGTGCCAGCAGTTCACCGGGGAATGGCTATGGCTACACCTTC
TRBD1	TRBV12-3/TRBV12-4	-	TRBJ1-2	13	CASSGTGGRGYTF	TGTGCCAGCAGTGGAACAGGGGGCCGTGGCTACACCTTC
TRBD2	TRBV4-1	-	TRBJ2-5	14	CASSRGGDGETQYF	TGCGCCAGCAGCCGCGGGGGAGACGGAGAGACCCAGTACTTC
-	TRBV12-3/TRBV12-4	many	TRBJ1-5	14	CASSLARGYQPQHF	TGTGCCAGCAGTTTAGCGAGAGGTTATCAGCCCCAGCATTTT
-	TRBV10-3	once	TRBJ1-5	14	CAITEELAGQPQHF	TGTGCCATCACCGAGGAGCTAGCCGGGCAGCCCCAGCATTTT
-	TRBV6-1	many	TRBJ1-1	17	CASNGVGFGLDMIGAFF	TGTGCCAGCAATGGGGTGGGGTTTGGTTTGGACATGATAGGAGCTTTCTTT